This T cell receptor (beta chain) was captured in a study of cytomegalovirus exposure and HLA in healthy donors. Points from the study as a whole: According to an earlier analysis, most TCR beta V segments yielded productive rearrangements about 87% or about 30% of the time.

CDR1 is LNHNV and CDR2 is YYDKDF in the germline V gene (reference sequence). This CDR3 contains 15 residues. The V and J ends lost 4 bases and 5 bases, in that order; junction bases with no gene match: 5. Turning to this clone: Its antigen is currently unknown.

The PCR was carried out with 60 Vbeta primers and 13 Jbeta primers. TCRdb's copy holds only in-frame clones and misses some; the assay was immunoSEQ multiplex PCR. The profile shows under 130,000 clones, just over 75% of them singletons. The receptor comes from a man aged 35-49 years in good health and CMV-seropositive. Material for sequencing was PBMCs. This chain links TRBV15 with TRBJ1-2; 12 bases agree with TRBD1. Written as DNA, the CDR3 is TGTGCCACCAGCACGGGACAGGGGGCGCGATATGGCTACACCTTC. Protein product: CATSTGQGARYGYTF.